The 8 T cell receptor beta chains reported below all come from one sample, sequenced in a study of blood T cell repertoires in COVID-19 (dated by TCRdb to 2020 to 2021). The method was the immunoSEQ multiplex PCR assay. This is the immuneACCESS table as TCRdb keeps it, with only in-frame sequences that have V and J called. A part of the clones is gone; compared with another copy, unresolved V genes explain less than half, and the rest is unexplained. The sample table records about 210,000 clones; 80% to 90% of these occur just once. The top ten constitute around 9% of the sample. Sequenced material: PBMCs or T cells enriched from blood (not recorded which). The receptors derive from a middle-aged man who had recovered from COVID-19.

The rearrangement uses TRBV24-1 and TRBJ2-1; TRBD2 agrees at 11 bases. Trimming removed 4 bases from V and 7 bases from J; junction bases left unmatched: 8. In germline, CDR1 is KGHDR, CDR2 SFDVKD. The CDR3 runs 16 residues. For the CDR3, the DNA is TGTGCCACCAGTGAGCCCGGGACTAGCGGACTTAATGAGCAGTTCTTC. Its translation: CATSEPGTSGLNEQFF.

The rearrangement links TRBV9 to TRBJ2-7; the D is unclear. This CDR3 contains 13 residues. Trimming took off 0 bases at V and 0 bases at J, with 4 bases between the two ends. CDR1 and CDR2 (germline): SGDLS, YYNGEE. The CDR3 nucleotides are TGTGCCAGCAGCGTAGATATCTCCTACGAGCAGTACTTC. It yields the protein CASSVDISYEQYF.

The V call is TRBV4-1, the J call TRBJ2-7; 9 bases map to TRBD1. Trimming took 5 bases from V and 1 from J; bases not matched to a gene: 9. The CDR3 has 16 residues. Germline values: CDR1 MGHRA, CDR2 YSYEKL. CDR3: CASSSDQGTGSYEQYF. CDR3 bases: TGCGCCAGCAGCTCAGACCAGGGGACAGGGTCCTACGAGCAGTACTTC.

This clone was detected once. The genes are TRBV6-1 and TRBJ1-2; 7 positions match TRBD1. Germline CDR1 reads MNHNS; CDR2 reads SASEGT. This CDR3 contains 18 residues. The junction had 15 bases not matched to a gene; V was cut back by 3 bases and J by 2 bases. Here the CDR3 reads CASSEWMGAETGNYGYTF. The CDR3 nucleotides are TGTGCCAGCAGTGAGTGGATGGGGGCCGAGACAGGGAACTATGGCTACACCTTC.

This chain joins TRBV6-5 and TRBJ2-5; tentatively, D is TRBD1 (6 bases). V dropped 6 bases and J dropped 0 bases, with 8 bases sitting between them. Germline V gene lookup returns CDR1 MNHEY and CDR2 SVGAGI. The CDR3 loop spans 13 amino acids. This CDR3 reads CASRRTDQETQYF. CDR3 sequence (DNA): TGTGCCAGCAGGAGGACAGACCAAGAGACCCAGTACTTC.

The rearrangement links TRBV11-2 to TRBJ1-3; 10 bases fit TRBD1. Germline CDR1 is SGHAT and CDR2 is FQNNGV. V dropped 3 bases and J dropped 4; count of bases not matched to a gene: 6. CDR3 length: 16 residues. The CDR3 DNA follows: TGTGCCAGCAGCTTCCCCGGGACAGGGGCCGGAAACACCATATATTTT. It is translated as CASSFPGTGAGNTIYF.

As for this clone: Other DNA sequences in the sample encode the same CDR3. This rearrangement joins TRBV18 to TRBJ1-3; TRBD1 aligns across 7 bases. Germline trimming cut 3 bases from V and 0 bases from J; bases unmatched to any gene: 2. Germline V gives CDR1 KGHSH, CDR2 LQKENI. This CDR3 is 15 amino acids long. The CDR3 spells CASSPGTVSGNTIYF. The DNA of the CDR3 is TGTGCCAGCTCACCGGGGACAGTCTCTGGAAACACCATATATTTT. The full variable domain, its missing parts supplied by reference TRBV18 and TRBJ1-3, is NAGVMQNPRHLVRRRGQEARLRCSPMKGHSHVYWYRQLPEEGLKFMVYLQKENIIDESGMPKERFSAEFPKEGPSILRIQQVVRGDSAAYFCASSPGTVSGNTIYFGEGSWLTVV.

The count of this clone is one. The J gene is TRBJ2-1, the V gene TRBV5-6; possibly TRBD1 for D (5 bases). Trimming pared 0 bases from V and 0 bases from J, leaving 13 bases between. Per germline, CDR1 SGHDT and CDR2 YYEEEE. CDR3 length: 17 residues. The chain's CDR3 is CASSLGGVPSSYNEQFF. The CDR3 DNA reads as TGTGCCAGCAGCTTGGGGGGCGTCCCTAGCTCCTACAATGAGCAGTTCTTC.